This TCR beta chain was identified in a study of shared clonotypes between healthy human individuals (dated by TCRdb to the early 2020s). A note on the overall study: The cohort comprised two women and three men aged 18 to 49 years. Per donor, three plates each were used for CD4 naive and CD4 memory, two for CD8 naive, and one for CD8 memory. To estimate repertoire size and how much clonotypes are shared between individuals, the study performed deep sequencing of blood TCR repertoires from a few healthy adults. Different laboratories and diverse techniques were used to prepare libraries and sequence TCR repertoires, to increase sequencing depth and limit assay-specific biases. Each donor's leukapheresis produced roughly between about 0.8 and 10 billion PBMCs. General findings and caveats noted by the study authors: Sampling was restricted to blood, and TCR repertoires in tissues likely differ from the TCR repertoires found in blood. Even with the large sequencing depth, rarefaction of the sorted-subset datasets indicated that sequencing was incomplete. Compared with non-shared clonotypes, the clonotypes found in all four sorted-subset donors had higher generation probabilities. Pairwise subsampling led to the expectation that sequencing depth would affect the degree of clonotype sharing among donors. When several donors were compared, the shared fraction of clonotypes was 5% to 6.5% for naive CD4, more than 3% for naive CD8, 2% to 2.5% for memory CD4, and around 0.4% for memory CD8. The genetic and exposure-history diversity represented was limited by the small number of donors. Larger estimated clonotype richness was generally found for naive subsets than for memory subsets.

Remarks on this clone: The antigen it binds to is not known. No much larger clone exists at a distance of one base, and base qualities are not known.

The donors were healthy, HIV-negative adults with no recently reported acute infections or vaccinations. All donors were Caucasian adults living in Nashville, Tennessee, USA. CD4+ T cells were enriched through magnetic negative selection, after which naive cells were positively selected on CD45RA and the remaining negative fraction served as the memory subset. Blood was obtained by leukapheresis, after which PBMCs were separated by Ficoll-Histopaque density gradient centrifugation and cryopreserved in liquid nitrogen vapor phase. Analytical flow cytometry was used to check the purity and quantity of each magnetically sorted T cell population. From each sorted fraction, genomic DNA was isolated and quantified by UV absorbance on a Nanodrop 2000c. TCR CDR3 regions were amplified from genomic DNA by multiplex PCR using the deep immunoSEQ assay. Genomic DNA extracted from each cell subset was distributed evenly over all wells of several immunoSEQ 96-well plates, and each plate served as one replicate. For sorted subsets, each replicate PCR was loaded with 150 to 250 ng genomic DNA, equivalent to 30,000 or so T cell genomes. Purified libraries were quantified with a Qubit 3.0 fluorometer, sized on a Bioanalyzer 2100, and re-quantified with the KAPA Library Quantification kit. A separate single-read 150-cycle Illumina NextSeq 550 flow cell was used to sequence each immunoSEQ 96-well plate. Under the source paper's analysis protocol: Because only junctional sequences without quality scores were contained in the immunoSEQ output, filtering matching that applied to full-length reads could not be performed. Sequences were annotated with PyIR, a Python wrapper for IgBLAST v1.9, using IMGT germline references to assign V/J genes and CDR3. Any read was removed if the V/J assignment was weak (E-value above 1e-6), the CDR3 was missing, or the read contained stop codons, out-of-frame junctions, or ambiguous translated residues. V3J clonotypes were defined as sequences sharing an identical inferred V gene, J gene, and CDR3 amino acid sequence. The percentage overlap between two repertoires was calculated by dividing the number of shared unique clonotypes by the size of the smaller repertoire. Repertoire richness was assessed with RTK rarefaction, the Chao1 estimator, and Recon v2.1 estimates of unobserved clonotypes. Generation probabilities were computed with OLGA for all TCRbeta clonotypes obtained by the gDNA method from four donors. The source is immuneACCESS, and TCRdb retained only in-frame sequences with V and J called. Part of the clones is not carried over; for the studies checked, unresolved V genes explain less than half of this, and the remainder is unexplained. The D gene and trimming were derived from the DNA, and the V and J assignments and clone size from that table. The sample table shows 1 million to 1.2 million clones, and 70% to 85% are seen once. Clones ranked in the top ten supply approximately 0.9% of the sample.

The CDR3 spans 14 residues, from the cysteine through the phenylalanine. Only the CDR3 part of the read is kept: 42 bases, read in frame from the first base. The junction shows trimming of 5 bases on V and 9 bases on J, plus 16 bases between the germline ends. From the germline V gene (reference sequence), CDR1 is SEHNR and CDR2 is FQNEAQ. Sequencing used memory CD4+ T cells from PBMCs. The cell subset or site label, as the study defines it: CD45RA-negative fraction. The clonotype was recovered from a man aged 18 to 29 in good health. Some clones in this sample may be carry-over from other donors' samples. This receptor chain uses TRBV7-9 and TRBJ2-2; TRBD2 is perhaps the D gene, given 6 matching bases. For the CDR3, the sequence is CASSTLWGDRELFF. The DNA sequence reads TGTGCCAGCAGCACCCTTTGGGGGGACCGGGAGCTGTTTTTT. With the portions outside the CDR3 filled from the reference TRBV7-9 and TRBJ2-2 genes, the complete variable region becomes DTGVSQNPRHKITKRGQNVTFRCDPISEHNRLYWYRQTLGQGPEFLTYFQNEAQLEKSRLLSDRFSAERPKGSFSTLEIQRTEQGDSAMYLCASSTLWGDRELFFGEGSRLTVL.